This entry is about one T cell receptor (beta chain). Study processing details: The assay estimated nucleated cells by amplifying reference gene primers. Only in-frame clones appear in the TCRdb table, and some are missing; sequencing was by immunoSEQ multiplex PCR. For V, J and clone size, that table is used; D and trimming come from the DNA. The sample has about 56,000 clones, about 89% seen once. The sample originates from a study of blood T cell repertoires in COVID-19. Overall study context: Samples taken during acute and convalescent COVID-19 were collected in the United States, Italy and Spain. Sample material is recorded as cDNA or gDNA derived from T cells, B-cell-depleted T cells, or PBMCs.

V shed 1 base, J shed 8 bases, and the junction held 7 bases outside the gene matches. Looked up from germline, CDR1 is LNHNV and CDR2 is YYDKDF (reference sequence). The CDR3 length is 16 residues. This clonotype was obtained from a human donor in a cohort sampled during active COVID-19. Source material: peripheral blood. The chain is built from TRBV15 and TRBJ2-1; 11 nucleotides align to TRBD2. The CDR3 DNA reads as TGTGCCACCAGCAGAGCTCTAGCGGGGGGTAGCGATGAGCAGTTCTTC. It codes for CATSRALAGGSDEQFF.